These 17 T cell receptor beta chains were all obtained from the same sample, sequenced in a study of blood T cell repertoires in COVID-19. TCRdb keeps only in-frame clones here, not all; method: immunoSEQ multiplex PCR. The table lists 81,000 or so clones, 65% to 90% of them singletons, with around a tenth in the top ten. Sequenced input: peripheral blood. The source of these receptors is a man aged 50-59 years with COVID-19, enrolled during active disease.

This sequence joins TRBV7-2 and TRBJ2-7; D might be TRBD2 (5 bases). V shed 3 bases and J shed 1 base, with 13 bases lying between them. Germline lookup yields CDR1 SGHTA and CDR2 FQGNSA. This CDR3 spans 15 amino acids. In DNA, the CDR3 is TGTGCCAGCAGCTTCCAGCTAGCCTCATCCTACGAGCAGTACTTC. This gives the protein CASSFQLASSYEQYF.

This sequence joins TRBV7-6 and TRBJ2-7, with 8 bases that match TRBD2. The length of the CDR3 is 15 residues. V lost 1 base to trimming and J lost 6 bases; unmatched junction nucleotides: 8. The germline V gene has CDR1 SGHVS and CDR2 FNYEAQ. The CDR3 DNA is TGTGCCAGCAGCTTAGGCGCCCCCGGGGGGGGCGAGCAGTACTTC. Amino acids: CASSLGAPGGGEQYF.

The gene calls are TRBV30 and TRBJ1-2; TRBD1 agrees at 12 bases. CDR3 length: 16 residues. The germline V gene has CDR1 GTSNPN and CDR2 SVGIG (reference sequence). The trim removed 3 bases at V and 6 bases at J, leaving 11 bases unmatched. CDR3 nucleotides: TGTGCCTGGAGCGGGACAGGGGGCGCCCCCGTTGATGGCTACACCTTC. Translating it yields CAWSGTGGAPVDGYTF.

Concerning this clone itself: The junction differs from germline at one of its ends, possibly a read error. The chain couples TRBV6-2 or TRBV6-3 to TRBJ2-7; weak D call: TRBD1 (6 bases). CDR1 MNHEY and CDR2 SVGEGT come from the germline V gene. CDR3 size: 11 residues. CDR3 amino acids: CASSSGQKLDF. DNA for the CDR3: TGTGCCAGCAGTTCTGGACAGAAGTTGGACTTC.

J is TRBJ2-7 and V is TRBV11-1; 8 nucleotides line up with TRBD1. The CDR3 spans 12 residues. V shed 2 bases and J 8 bases; nucleotides not matched to a gene: 2. The V gene's germline CDR1 is SGHAT and CDR2 FQDESV (reference sequence). The DNA of the CDR3 is TGTGCCAGCAGCTTACAGGGGGCGCAGCAGTACTTC. Amino acids: CASSLQGAQQYF.

This clone was observed a single time. The genes are TRBV5-4 and TRBJ2-2; D might be TRBD2 (6 bases). This CDR3 spans 17 amino acids. Germline-derived CDR1 and CDR2 are SGHNT and YYREEE (reference sequence). V shed 0 bases and J shed 3 bases, with 15 bases lying between them. In nucleotides, the CDR3 is TGTGCCAGCAGCTTGGGTAGGGAGGCGCGGGACACCGGGGAGCTGTTTTTT. This codes for CASSLGREARDTGELFF.

The V call is TRBV3-1 (or the pseudogene TRBV3-2), the J call TRBJ2-2, with D perhaps TRBD2 (6 bases). The germline V gene has CDR1 LGHDT and CDR2 YNNKEL (reference sequence). The CDR3 consists of 14 residues. Trimming took off 5 bases at V and 7 bases at J, with 14 bases between the two ends. CDR3 nucleotide sequence: TGTGCCAGCAGCAACCGGGACTCCCGCGGGGAGCTGTTTTTT. It yields the protein CASSNRDSRGELFF.

The V call is TRBV7-9, the J call TRBJ2-1; tentative D call: TRBD2 (5 bases). Germline lookup yields CDR1 SEHNR and CDR2 FQNEAQ (reference sequence). The CDR3 is made up of 12 amino acids. Trimming cost V 5 bases and J 9 bases, with 11 bases left between them. The CDR3 loop is CASSLGGGEQFF. CDR3 in DNA: TGTGCCAGCAGCCTAGGCGGAGGTGAGCAGTTCTTC. Variable domain in full (rest from reference TRBV7-9 and TRBJ2-1): DTGVSQNPRHKITKRGQNVTFRCDPISEHNRLYWYRQTLGQGPEFLTYFQNEAQLEKSRLLSDRFSAERPKGSFSTLEIQRTEQGDSAMYLCASSLGGGEQFFGPGTRLTVL.

The chain is built from TRBV27 and TRBJ2-5; 10 bases match TRBD1. Looked up from germline, CDR1 is MNHEY and CDR2 is SMNVEV (reference sequence). J was trimmed by 5 bases and V by 1 base; bases with no gene match: 1. This CDR3 is built from 14 residues. CDR3 in amino acids: CASSLWGQGETQYF. The CDR3 bases are TGTGCCAGCAGTTTATGGGGACAGGGGGAGACCCAGTACTTC.

This clone occurred once. The chain links TRBV30 to TRBJ1-5; no firm D call. The CDR3 loop spans 14 amino acids. V dropped 3 bases and J dropped 2 bases, with 11 bases sitting between them. Per germline, CDR1 GTSNPN and CDR2 SVGIG (reference sequence). In nucleotides, the CDR3 is TGTGCCTGGAGCGGTCGCGGGGGCAATCAGCCCCAGCATTTT. It codes for CAWSGRGGNQPQHF.

The chain uses TRBV11-3 and TRBJ2-3, with 8 bases lining up with TRBD2. The junction had 11 bases not matched to a gene; V was cut back by 2 bases and J by 4 bases. Per the germline V gene, CDR1 is SGHNT and CDR2 is YENEEA. The CDR3 has 17 residues. CDR3 bases: TGTGCCAGCAGCTTAACCCTTAGCGGGACCCGGGCAGATACGCAGTATTTT. It encodes CASSLTLSGTRADTQYF.

The V and J genes are TRBV20-1 and TRBJ1-1, with 9 bases lining up with TRBD1. This CDR3 comprises 11 residues. V was pared by 5 bases and J by 8 bases, with 3 bases of the junction left unmatched. CDR1 DFQATT and CDR2 SNEGSKA come from the germline V gene (reference sequence). CDR3 protein: CSAWDRVEAFF. The CDR3, as DNA: TGCAGTGCTTGGGACAGGGTGGAAGCTTTCTTT.

The CDR3 here is CASRPTGGAYEQYF. The CDR3 DNA sequence: TGTGCCAGCAGGCCGACAGGGGGAGCCTACGAGCAGTACTTC. The chain employs TRBV28 and TRBJ2-7; 9 bases are shared with TRBD1. This CDR3 spans 14 amino acids. V gave up 6 bases and J gave up 2 bases; unmatched junction bases: 5. Germline V CDR1 and CDR2: MDHEN, SYDVKM.

The chain recombines TRBV15 with TRBJ1-5, with TRBD1 as a possible D gene (5 bases). The germline V and J ends were trimmed by 0 bases and 5 bases, with 11 bases remaining between them. CDR3 length equals 15 residues. Germline V gives CDR1 LNHNV, CDR2 YYDKDF (reference sequence). CDR3 bases: TGTGCCACCAGCAGAGATGTCCAGGGCTATCAGCCCCAGCATTTT. Its translation: CATSRDVQGYQPQHF.

This sequence joins TRBV6-6 and TRBJ2-1; 8 bases align to TRBD1. The CDR3 totals 13 residues. CDR1 is MNHNY, CDR2 SVGAGI, per germline (reference sequence). Germline trimming cut 6 bases from V and 10 bases from J; bases unmatched to any gene: 8. Here the CDR3 reads CASSSDREKEQFF. CDR3 nucleotides: TGTGCCAGCAGCTCGGACAGGGAGAAAGAGCAGTTCTTC.

This chain's CDR3 is CASSSPGGVKNIQYF. Here the CDR3 DNA reads TGTGCCAGCAGCTCCCCTGGGGGGGTCAAAAACATTCAGTACTTC. The chain joins TRBV7-2 to TRBJ2-4; 7 bases fit TRBD2. Germline lookup yields CDR1 SGHTA and CDR2 FQGNSA. The CDR3 is 15 amino acids. J was trimmed by 3 bases and V by 4 bases; bases with no gene match: 6.

This sequence joins TRBV7-2 and TRBJ1-5, with 7 bases that match TRBD1. The V and J ends lost 6 bases and 1 base, in that order; junction bases with no gene match: 0. Germline V gene sequence: CDR1 SGHTA, CDR2 FQGNSA. The CDR3 has 13 residues. In DNA, the CDR3 is TGTGCCAGCAGGACAGGGAGCAATCAGCCCCAGCATTTT. Residues: CASRTGSNQPQHF.